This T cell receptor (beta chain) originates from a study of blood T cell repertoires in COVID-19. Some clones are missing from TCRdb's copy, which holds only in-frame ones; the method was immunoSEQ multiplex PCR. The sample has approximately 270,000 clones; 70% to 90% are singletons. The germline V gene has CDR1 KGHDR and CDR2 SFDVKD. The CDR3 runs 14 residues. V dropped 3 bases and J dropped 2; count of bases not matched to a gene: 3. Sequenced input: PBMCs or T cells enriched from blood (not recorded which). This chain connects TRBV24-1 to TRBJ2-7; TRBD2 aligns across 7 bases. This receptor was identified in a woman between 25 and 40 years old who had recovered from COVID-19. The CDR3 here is CATSDAGVTYEQYF. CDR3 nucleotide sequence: TGTGCCACCAGTGATGCGGGGGTTACCTACGAGCAGTACTTC.